This TCR beta chain was sequenced during a study of post-analysis software for immune sequencing data. Points from the study as a whole: Patients showed TRBV5-6, TRBV5-1 and TRBV20-1 among several TRBV segments more frequent than in controls.

This clonotype has a single count. Its antigen is undetermined. Unique molecular identifiers were carried by the TCR beta cDNA libraries. From the PCR reads, TCRdb called clonotypes with MiXCR, one entry per CDR3 protein. The table includes hundreds of thousands of distinct CDR3 sequences, approximately 50% detected once. The junction had 6 bases not matched to a gene; V was cut back by 1 base and J by 0 bases. Germline CDR1 is SGHTA and CDR2 is FQGNSA. CDR3 size: 17 residues. The sequence derives from a girl aged 5 to 17 with multiple sclerosis. V and J are TRBV7-2 and TRBJ2-3, with 8 positions matching TRBD2. The sequenced sample consisted of blood. The CDR3 sequence is CASSLGSGITSTDTQYF. CDR3 bases: TGTGCCAGCAGCTTAGGTAGCGGGATCACTAGCACAGATACGCAGTATTTT.